This TCR beta chain comes out of a study of T cell changes during pregnancy in multiple sclerosis. TCRdb keeps only in-frame clones here, not all; method: immunoSEQ multiplex PCR. The repertoire holds roughly 60,000 clones, with 85% to 95% as singletons. CDR1 is SNHLY and CDR2 is FYNNEI in the germline V gene. CDR3 length equals 13 residues. Trimming stripped 4 bases from V and 5 bases from J, with 11 bases between. V gene TRBV2 combines with J gene TRBJ2-5; a weak D match, TRBD1 (6 bases). This clonotype was obtained from a female donor with multiple sclerosis, enrolled in a pregnancy study. The sequencing here drew on CD4+ T cells from peripheral blood mononuclear cells, taken before pregnancy. CDR3: CASSVQGRETQYF. The CDR3 nucleotides are TGTGCCAGCAGTGTACAGGGCCGGGAGACCCAGTACTTC.